The following is a TCR beta chain sequence with its context. What it recognizes is unknown. Assay used: immunoSEQ multiplex PCR; TCRdb lists only in-frame clones, some missing. The sample gives 95,000 to 120,000 clones, about 86% of which show up once; 3% to 4% is in the top ten. The CDR3 runs to 15 residues. Trimming pared 1 base from V and 1 base from J, leaving 8 bases between. Germline V lookup: CDR1 KGHSH, CDR2 LQKENI. These data come from a study of T cell responses to AZD1222 COVID-19 vaccine. Study-wide results and limits: Two AZD1222 administrations were followed by greater Spike-specific TCR breadth and depth. Clonal diversity was possibly underestimated, and the donors were mostly white British, with more females.

The chain uses TRBV18 and TRBJ1-3, with D possibly matching TRBD1 (5 bases). The receptor was isolated from an adult in good health. Specimen: peripheral blood, collected on day 0 of AZD1222 vaccination. In DNA form, the CDR3 reads TGTGCCAGCTCACCACGGGGGGATTCTGGAAACACCATATATTTT. It yields the protein CASSPRGDSGNTIYF.